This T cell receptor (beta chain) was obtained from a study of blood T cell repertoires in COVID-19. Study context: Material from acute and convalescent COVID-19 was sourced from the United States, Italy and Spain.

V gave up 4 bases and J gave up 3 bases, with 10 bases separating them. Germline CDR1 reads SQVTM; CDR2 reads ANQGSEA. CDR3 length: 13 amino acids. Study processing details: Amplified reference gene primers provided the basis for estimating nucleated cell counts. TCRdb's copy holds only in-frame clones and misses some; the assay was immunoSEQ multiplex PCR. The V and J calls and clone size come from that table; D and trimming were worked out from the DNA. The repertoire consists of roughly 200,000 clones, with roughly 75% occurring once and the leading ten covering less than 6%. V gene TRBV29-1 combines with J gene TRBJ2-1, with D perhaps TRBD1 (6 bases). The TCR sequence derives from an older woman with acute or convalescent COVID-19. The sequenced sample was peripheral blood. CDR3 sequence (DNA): TGCAGCGTTGGGCCCAGGGGCTACAATGAGCAGTTCTTC. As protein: CSVGPRGYNEQFF.